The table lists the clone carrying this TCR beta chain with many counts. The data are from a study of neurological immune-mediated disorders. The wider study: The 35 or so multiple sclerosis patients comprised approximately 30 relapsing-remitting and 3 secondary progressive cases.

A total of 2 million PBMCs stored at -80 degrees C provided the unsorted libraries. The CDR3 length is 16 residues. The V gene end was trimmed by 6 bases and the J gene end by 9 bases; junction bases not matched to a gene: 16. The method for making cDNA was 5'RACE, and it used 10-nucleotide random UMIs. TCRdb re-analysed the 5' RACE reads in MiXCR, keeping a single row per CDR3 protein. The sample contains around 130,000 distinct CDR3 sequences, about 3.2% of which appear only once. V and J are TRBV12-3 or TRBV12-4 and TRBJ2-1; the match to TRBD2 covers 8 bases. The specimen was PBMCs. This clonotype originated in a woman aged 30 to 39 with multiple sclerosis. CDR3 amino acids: CASSPGGGRGGTEQFF. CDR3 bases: TGTGCCAGCAGCCCCGGGGGGGGAAGGGGAGGGACTGAGCAGTTCTTC.